These 2 T cell receptor beta chains came from one sample sequenced in a study of long-term antiretroviral therapy in people with HIV (dated by TCRdb to 2022 to 2024). Sequencing of the TRB variable region was done with the immunoSEQ hsTCRB v3.0 assay at survey level resolution. TCRdb retrieved this table from immuneACCESS and kept in-frame rearrangements only. Not all clones are present; in checked studies, unresolved V genes account for under half, and no reason is known for the remainder. Within this sample are about 26,000 clones, with around 83% of them counted one time only. The ten top clones hold around 4.8% of the sample. The sample here was unsorted PBMCs, taken approximately 2.6 years after starting antiretroviral therapy. The source of these receptors is a middle-aged man with HIV.

The chain couples TRBV5-1 to TRBJ2-7; 8 bases map to TRBD1. J gave up 6 bases and V 0 bases, and 5 bases lay outside the gene matches. CDR3 length equals 14 residues. Per germline, CDR1 SGHRS and CDR2 YFSETQ. The CDR3 is CASSLARGLGEQYF. CDR3 nucleotide sequence: TGCGCCAGCAGCTTGGCCAGGGGGCTGGGCGAGCAGTACTTC.

The J gene is TRBJ2-6, the V gene TRBV7-6, with D maybe TRBD2 (6 bases). Germline V gene lookup returns CDR1 SGHVS and CDR2 FNYEAQ. Trimming pared 4 bases from V and 0 bases from J, leaving 7 bases between. The CDR3 loop spans 15 amino acids. The CDR3 protein is CASSSGSSGANVLTF. CDR3 in DNA: TGTGCCAGCAGCTCCGGGAGCTCTGGGGCCAACGTCCTGACTTTC. Full variable domain (outside the CDR3, taken from reference TRBV7-6 and TRBJ2-6): GAGVSQSPRYKVTKRGQDVALRCDPISGHVSLYWYRQALGQGPEFLTYFNYEAQQDKSGLPNDRFSAERPEGSISTLTIQRTEQRDSAMYRCASSSGSSGANVLTFGAGSRLTVL.